The subject of this entry is one TCR beta chain. Its antigen is currently unknown. Germline V gene lookup returns CDR1 MGHRA and CDR2 YSYEKL. V dropped 3 bases and J dropped 0 bases, with 17 bases sitting between them. CDR3 length: 18 amino acids. Each sample provided at least 5 micrograms of extracted total RNA. The data were obtained in a study of blood T cells in healthy people across ages. Next came a second PCR, run for about 7 to 11 cycles, which used a sample-barcoded 5' primer along with a J-beta primer mix. TCRdb re-analysed the 5' RACE reads in MiXCR, keeping a single row per CDR3 protein. In the table there are about a million distinct CDR3 sequences, roughly 51% of which are singletons. General study points: Significant beta diversity loss was already apparent by age approximately 42, declining roughly linearly. There was a strong correlation between TCR beta diversity and naive T cell percentage.

The chain uses TRBV4-1 and TRBJ1-4, with D uncertain. What was sequenced was blood. This clonotype originated in a woman aged 55-69 years in good health. CDR3 region: CASSQGSEHPATNEKLFF. In nucleotides, the CDR3 is TGCGCCAGCAGCCAGGGTAGCGAACACCCTGCAACTAATGAAAAACTGTTTTTT.